These T cell receptor beta chains were read from a single sample in a study of shared clonotypes between healthy human individuals. This table comes from immunoSEQ multiplex PCR, and its TCRdb copy is limited to in-frame clones, with some not included. This table has around 1,900,000 clones, just under 95% appearing once. The sample was naive CD8+ T cells from PBMCs. The receptors derive from a man between 18 and 29 years old in good health. Some clones in this sample may be carry-over from other donors' samples. Both conserved end residues are trimmed from each CDR3. Fields, in order: J gene, V gene, CDR3 length, CDR3 protein.

TRBJ2-1	TRBV7-2	12	ASSFTDRVNEQF
TRBJ2-7	TRBV27	12	ASSTRQGVNEQY
TRBJ2-3	TRBV7-9	14	ASSSGTSGITDTQY
TRBJ2-7	TRBV15	13	ATSRGQSFSYEQY
TRBJ1-6	TRBV10-3	9	AIRSGEALH
TRBJ1-2	TRBV2	12	ASSEQPRTDGYT
TRBJ2-3	TRBV2	13	ASSVQGASIDTQY
TRBJ1-4	TRBV7-9	10	ASARVNEKLF
TRBJ1-2	TRBV6-1	10	ASGTGGFGYT
TRBJ2-5	TRBV5-1	12	ASAPGLAEETQY
TRBJ2-2	TRBV7-3	15	ASSLDSGRARTGELF
TRBJ1-2	TRBV6-6	11	ASGHTGSYGYT
TRBJ1-3	TRBV7-9	15	ASSLDTTPSSGNTIY
TRBJ2-5	TRBV29-1	11	SVEGEDQETQY
TRBJ2-7	TRBV5-1	13	ASSSPRTGGDEQY
TRBJ2-5	TRBV28	14	ASSLRPGRYEETQY
TRBJ2-4	TRBV21-1	16	ASSKAAFTGRAVNIQY
TRBJ2-1	TRBV7-9	16	ASSSTPVAGGHDNEQF
TRBJ2-3	TRBV14	9	ASRIRVTQY
TRBJ2-7	TRBV7-2	13	ASSLRLAGGYEQY
TRBJ2-7	TRBV5-8	12	ASSLGTQGNEQY
TRBJ2-1	TRBV27	13	ASSDLAGQINEQF
TRBJ1-1	TRBV5-4	13	ASTAEGREWDEAF
TRBJ2-5	TRBV28	10	ASTDRHGAQY
TRBJ2-5	TRBV2	12	ASSSGRVGETQY
TRBJ1-4	TRBV25-1	12	ASSGRGTDEKLF
TRBJ2-7	TRBV13	13	ASSSGTSEAYEQY
TRBJ2-3	TRBV7-9	13	ASSGGTGFTDTQY
TRBJ2-7	TRBV19	11	ASSSGERYEQY
TRBJ2-7	TRBV11-2	12	ASRPSGSGYEQY
TRBJ2-6	TRBV5-1	14	ASRSSGGSGANVLT
TRBJ2-7	TRBV6-1	13	ASSEISASAYEQY
TRBJ1-2	TRBV6-1	13	ASSAYLNSNYGYT
TRBJ2-2	TRBV7-3	11	ASSPTGTGELF
TRBJ1-1	TRBV5-4	11	ASSPPGNTEAF
TRBJ1-5	TRBV14	12	ASSRRGANQPQH
TRBJ1-1	TRBV13	13	ASSSPGREDTEAF
TRBJ2-7	TRBV9	13	ASSLGHASSYEQY
TRBJ2-3	TRBV25-1	13	ASSEWGVETDTQY
TRBJ2-1	TRBV5-3	14	ARSPVLARRDREQF
TRBJ2-7	TRBV2	14	ASIDIAGSSSYEQY
TRBJ1-2	TRBV15	11	ATSFRGPYGYT
TRBJ2-5	TRBV7-2	15	ASSYHLDLGPTGTQY
TRBJ1-1	TRBV5-8	16	ASSLDRLQGAENTEAF
TRBJ2-7	TRBV29-1	11	SVGSSQNYEQY
TRBJ2-6	TRBV28	16	ASSFSLGQISGANVLT
TRBJ1-1	TRBV11-2	10	ASSSSNTEAF
TRBJ1-4	TRBV5-4	13	ASSLGEAANEKLF
TRBJ1-2	TRBV19	10	ASTLDSYGYT